These 8 T cell receptor beta chains were sequenced from one sample in a study of T cells in tuberculosis. Cells were sorted from thawed PBMC rested overnight and stained with GMM-loaded CD1B tetramer, viability dye and anti-CD3. The lipid loaded on the CD1B tetramers was C32 glucose monomycolate from Rhodococcus equi. The data were produced by immunoSEQ multiplex PCR, yet TCRdb's version contains in-frame clones alone and is incomplete. The sample shows roughly 92,000 clones, just over 90% of them seen only once. The sequencing sample was made of CD1b-GMM tetramer-negative cells sorted from PBMCs. These receptors were collected from an adult woman with latent tuberculosis.

The gene calls are TRBV6-1 and TRBJ1-5; D uncertain. V lost 10 bases, J lost 4 bases, and 17 bases lay in between. The CDR3 contains 14 residues. CDR1 and CDR2 (germline): MNHNS, SASEGT. The CDR3 DNA sequence: TGTGCCACCATGGTGGTACTAAGTAATCAGCCCCAGCATTTT. The encoded protein is CATMVVLSNQPQHF.

This chain links TRBV9 with TRBJ2-1; 8 bases agree with TRBD1. The V segment lost 2 bases and the J segment 5 bases; nucleotides outside the gene matches: 9. This CDR3 contains 16 residues. The V gene's germline CDR1 is SGDLS and CDR2 YYNGEE. The CDR3 loop reads CASSVGTGLNHNEQFF. The CDR3 DNA reads as TGTGCCAGCAGCGTTGGGACAGGACTAAATCACAATGAGCAGTTCTTC. The whole variable domain, filled in from reference TRBV9 and TRBJ2-1, reads DSGVTQTPKHLITATGQRVTLRCSPRSGDLSVYWYQQSLDQGLQFLIQYYNGEERAKGNILERFSAQQFPDLHSELNLSSLELGDSALYFCASSVGTGLNHNEQFFGPGTRLTVL.

The genes are TRBV7-3 and TRBJ1-4, with D possibly matching TRBD1 (6 bases). The CDR3 has 12 residues. Trimming cost V 7 bases and J 5 bases, with 8 bases left between them. Looked up from germline, CDR1 is SGHTA and CDR2 is FQGTGA. CDR3 amino acids: CASNTGNEKLFF. The CDR3 bases are TGTGCCAGCAACACAGGGAATGAAAAACTGTTTTTT.

In this sample, this clone turned up once. This chain connects TRBV7-2 to TRBJ1-6; no firm D call. V was cut by 6 bases and J by 9 bases, with 9 bases left in between. Germline loops: CDR1 SGHTA, CDR2 FQGNSA. The CDR3 runs to 12 residues. In DNA form, the CDR3 reads TGTGCCAGCAGACGGTCGAGTTCACCCCTCCACTTT. Its protein is CASRRSSSPLHF.

The genes are TRBV5-4 and TRBJ2-6; the match to TRBD2 covers 7 bases. Trimming cost V 3 bases and J 2 bases; bases outside gene matches: 5. Germline CDR1 reads SGHNT; CDR2 reads YYREEE (reference sequence). The CDR3 has 16 amino acids. Here the CDR3 DNA reads TGTGCCAGCAGCTCCCGTGCGGGGGCTGGGGCCAACGTCCTGACTTTC. It specifies CASSSRAGAGANVLTF.

The V gene is TRBV6-5, the J gene TRBJ2-7; D may be TRBD1 (6 bases). CDR1 MNHEY and CDR2 SVGAGI come from the germline V gene. This CDR3 contains 15 residues. V lost 6 bases and J lost 1, with 16 bases in between. CDR3: CASSPRRGASYEQYV. CDR3 bases: TGTGCCAGCAGCCCGCGCAGGGGAGCATCCTACGAGCAGTACGTC.

The chain links TRBV7-9 to TRBJ1-4; TRBD1 agrees at 8 bases. Germline V gene data show CDR1 as SEHNR and CDR2 as FQNEAQ (reference sequence). The CDR3 length is 15 residues. Trimming at V came to 5 bases and at J to 7 bases, leaving 9 bases not matched to a gene. The CDR3 nucleotides read TGTGCCAGCAGCCCAGGACAGGGCAAGGGTGAAAAACTGTTTTTT. It encodes CASSPGQGKGEKLFF.

The chain joins TRBV19 to TRBJ2-1, with 12 bases lining up with TRBD2. The junction had 3 bases not matched to a gene; V was cut back by 1 base and J by 5 bases. CDR1 LNHDA and CDR2 SQIVND come from the germline V gene (reference sequence). CDR3 size: 16 residues. Here the CDR3 reads CASSIALAGGNNEQFF. CDR3 coding DNA: TGTGCCAGTAGTATAGCGCTAGCGGGGGGGAACAATGAGCAGTTCTTC.